Listed below are T cell receptor beta chains from one sample, sequenced in a study of T cells in Graves' hyperthyroidism and ophthalmopathy. MiXCR, applied by TCRdb to the multiplex PCR reads, yields one record per CDR3 protein. The table includes 350,000 or so distinct CDR3 sequences, about a sixth detected once. Specimen: blood. Receptors originate from a woman aged 40-49 years with Graves' ophthalmopathy. The CDR3 runs from the conserved cysteine through the conserved F or W. The D gene is left open where the match is weak. Part of the rows lack a size; the others show once, few, many or a class for expanded clones.

size	J	D	V	CDR3	DNA
many	TRBJ2-5	TRBD1	TRBV28	CASSLWGQGPPETQYF	TGTGCCAGCAGTTTATGGGGACAGGGGCCACCGGAGACCCAGTACTTC
once	TRBJ1-2	-	TRBV6-1	CATNTGGNYGYIF	TGTGCCACCAACACGGGAGGGAACTATGGCTACATCTTC
-	TRBJ1-2	-	TRBV18	CASSPLQGAAGGYTF	TGTGCCAGCTCACCACTGCAAGGGGCGGCTGGAGGCTACACCTTC
-	TRBJ1-2	TRBD1	TRBV6-5	CASSYSTGLGLNYGYTF	TGTGCCAGCAGTTACTCGACAGGGTTGGGCCTTAACTATGGCTACACCTTC
many	TRBJ1-5	-	TRBV25-1	CASSERDSNQPQHF	TGTGCCAGCAGTGAAAGGGACAGCAATCAGCCCCAGCATTTT
-	TRBJ2-6	TRBD1	TRBV6-2/TRBV6-3	CATSQGAEGANVLTF	TGTGCCACCAGCCAGGGGGCTGAAGGGGCCAACGTCCTGACTTTC
many	TRBJ1-1	-	TRBV6-5	CASSTRFGGGNTEAFF	TGTGCCAGCAGTACTCGATTCGGGGGGGGGAACACTGAAGCTTTCTTT
many	TRBJ2-7	-	TRBV10-3	CAISETDSYEQYF	TGTGCCATCAGCGAGACAGACTCCTACGAGCAGTACTTC
many	TRBJ1-1	-	TRBV6-2/TRBV6-3	CAGGNRENTEAFF	TGTGCCGGCGGCAACAGGGAGAACACTGAAGCTTTCTTT
many	TRBJ2-7	TRBD2	TRBV9	CASSVGGTSFGYEQYF	TGTGCCAGCAGCGTAGGAGGGACTAGCTTCGGGTACGAGCAGTACTTC
many	TRBJ2-7	-	TRBV12-5	CASGLVAYEQYF	TGTGCTAGTGGTTTGGTTGCCTACGAGCAGTACTTC
many	TRBJ1-1	-	TRBV29-1	CSVVSWGAGEAFF	TGCAGCGTTGTCTCGTGGGGGGCGGGGGAAGCTTTCTTT
many	TRBJ2-2	-	TRBV7-8	CASSYPAGGRRTGELFF	TGTGCCAGCAGCTACCCCGCCGGGGGGCGCAGAACCGGGGAGCTGTTTTTT
few	TRBJ2-7	TRBD1	TRBV15	CATSRDGTGRAYEQYF	TGTGCCACCAGCAGAGATGGGACAGGGAGGGCCTACGAGCAGTACTTC
once	TRBJ1-1	-	TRBV12-3/TRBV12-4	CASSTAALNTEAFF	TGTGCCAGCAGCACCGCGGCTTTGAACACTGAAGCTTTCTTT
few	TRBJ1-1	TRBD1	TRBV10-3	CAISPTGQNTEAFF	TGTGCCATCAGCCCGACAGGGCAGAACACTGAAGCTTTCTTT
many	TRBJ1-1	-	TRBV30	CAWRDNFFQRPTEAFF	TGTGCCTGGAGGGATAACTTTTTTCAAAGGCCCACTGAAGCTTTCTTT
once	TRBJ2-5	-	TRBV7-2	CASSLFLGTQETQYF	TGTGCCAGCAGCCTCTTTCTCGGGACCCAAGAGACCCAGTACTTC
many	TRBJ1-1	-	TRBV12-5	CASGFKTTEAFF	TGTGCTAGTGGTTTTAAGACAACTGAAGCTTTCTTT
many	TRBJ2-4	-	TRBV20-1	CSASMGAGNIQYF	TGCAGTGCTAGTATGGGGGCTGGAAACATTCAGTACTTC
many	TRBJ2-7	-	TRBV20-1	CSARLDNYEQYF	TGCAGTGCCCGACTAGACAACTACGAGCAGTACTTC
-	TRBJ1-1	-	TRBV19	CASSITGIAEAFF	TGTGCCAGTAGTATAACGGGGATCGCTGAAGCTTTCTTT
many	TRBJ2-5	TRBD1	TRBV12-3/TRBV12-4	CASSTGTGEETQYF	TGTGCCAGCAGCACCGGGACAGGGGAGGAGACCCAGTACTTC
many	TRBJ2-5	TRBD2	TRBV6-5	CASRAPGLAGVETQYF	TGTGCCAGCAGGGCACCGGGACTAGCGGGAGTGGAGACCCAGTACTTC
-	TRBJ2-5	TRBD1	TRBV28	CASSLWRGQGREETQYF	TGTGCCAGCAGTTTATGGAGGGGACAGGGAAGGGAAGAGACCCAGTACTTC
many	TRBJ1-3	-	TRBV13	CASSLRERDTIYF	TGTGCCAGCAGCTTAAGAGAGAGGGACACCATATATTTT
many	TRBJ2-7	TRBD2	TRBV2	CASSQGRAGVSYEQYF	TGTGCCAGCAGTCAGGGTCGAGCGGGAGTCTCGTACGAGCAGTACTTC
many	TRBJ2-7	TRBD2	TRBV6-1	CASSEYLLAAYEQYF	TGTGCCAGCAGTGAATATCTACTAGCGGCCTACGAGCAGTACTTC
many	TRBJ2-3	-	TRBV6-4	CASTLAADSPTDTQYF	TGTGCCAGCACCTTAGCGGCCGACTCCCCGACAGATACGCAGTATTTT
many	TRBJ1-1	-	TRBV6-1	CASKVNTEAFF	TGTGCCAGCAAGGTGAACACTGAAGCTTTCTTT
many	TRBJ1-5	-	TRBV13	CASSLGQMNQPQHF	TGTGCCAGCAGCTTAGGTCAGATGAATCAGCCCCAGCATTTT
many	TRBJ2-7	TRBD1	TRBV7-8	CASSHPGQAYEQYF	TGTGCCAGCAGCCACCCGGGACAGGCCTACGAGCAGTACTTC
many	TRBJ1-5	-	TRBV2	CASSASLYQPQHF	TGTGCCAGCTCAGCTTCACTGTATCAGCCCCAGCATTTT
many	TRBJ2-7	-	TRBV5-1	CASSLSGSNYEQYF	TGCGCCAGCAGCTTGTCAGGTTCAAACTACGAGCAGTACTTC
many	TRBJ2-3	TRBD2	TRBV6-2/TRBV6-3	CASSRTSGRGTDTQYF	TGTGCCAGCAGCCGGACTAGCGGGAGAGGCACAGATACGCAGTATTTT
-	TRBJ2-7	-	TRBV6-1	CASRGRGYEQYF	TGTGCCAGCAGAGGTAGGGGCTACGAGCAGTACTTC
many	TRBJ2-7	TRBD2	TRBV27	CASSLKVGLAGNYEQYF	TGTGCCAGCAGTTTAAAAGTTGGCCTAGCGGGGAACTACGAGCAGTACTTC
few	TRBJ2-7	-	TRBV28	CASSLQVYSPHEQYF	TGTGCCAGCAGTTTACAAGTTTACAGTCCGCACGAGCAGTACTTC
many	TRBJ2-5	TRBD2	TRBV2	CASSEQREYPETQYF	TGTGCCAGCAGTGAACAGCGGGAGTATCCGGAGACCCAGTACTTC
many	TRBJ1-5	-	TRBV6-1	CASSEAPLEPQHF	TGTGCCAGCAGTGAAGCGCCGCTGGAGCCCCAGCATTTT
many	TRBJ2-2	-	TRBV11-2	CASSYRAGTGELFF	TGTGCCAGCAGTTACCGGGCGGGCACCGGGGAGCTGTTTTTT
many	TRBJ2-3	TRBD2	TRBV12-3/TRBV12-4	CASSLAGALVVDTQYF	TGTGCCAGCAGTTTGGCGGGAGCCCTTGTGGTAGATACGCAGTATTTT
many	TRBJ1-5	TRBD1	TRBV27	CASSPRQGSGHQPQHF	TGTGCCAGCAGTCCTAGACAGGGCTCTGGCCATCAGCCCCAGCATTTT
many	TRBJ1-5	-	TRBV4-3	CASSQGSDSNQPQHF	TGCGCCAGCAGCCAAGGTAGTGATAGCAATCAGCCCCAGCATTTT
-	TRBJ2-5	-	TRBV6-2/TRBV6-3	CASSYRATSETQYF	TGTGCCAGCAGTTACAGGGCGACCTCGGAGACCCAGTACTTC
-	TRBJ2-7	-	TRBV6-1	CASSQISRNRNRFLYEQYF	TGTGCCAGCAGTCAAATATCGAGGAACAGGAACCGGTTTTTATACGAGCAGTACTTC
many	TRBJ2-7	-	TRBV20-1	CSAIPSSYEQYF	TGCAGTGCCATTCCTAGCTCCTACGAGCAGTACTTC
-	TRBJ1-5	-	TRBV2	CASSVGGEVQPQHF	TGTGCCAGCAGTGTTGGGGGGGAGGTGCAGCCCCAGCATTTT
-	TRBJ2-4	-	TRBV12-3/TRBV12-4	CASSTPAKNIQYF	TGTGCCAGCTCTACACCCGCCAAAAACATTCAGTACTTC